This is a list of T cell receptor beta chains from one sample in a study of human T cells and chemical hapten exposure. One entry per CDR3 protein, called by TCRdb with MiXCR from the RACE reads. The sample carries 180,000 or so distinct CDR3 sequences, approximately 20% recorded once. Source: whole blood, taken in connection with sensitization to the hapten diphenylcyclopropenone (DPC). Receptors were obtained from a woman aged 50 to 65 with alopecia areata. Some clones in this sample may be carry-over from other donors' samples. Both conserved end residues are part of each CDR3. The D gene is left open where the match is weak. Clone size appears in some rows only: once, few, many, or a class for an expanded clone.

TRBJ1-1	few	.	TRBV30	TGTGCCTGGGGGACCCGGGACACTGAAGCTTTCTTT	CAWGTRDTEAFF
TRBJ1-2	.	.	TRBV12-3/TRBV12-4	TGTGCCAGCAGTTCCGTATATGGCTACACCTTC	CASSSVYGYTF
TRBJ1-1	.	TRBD1	TRBV28	TGTGCCAGCAGAGAGACCAGGGACAGACGGGCTTTCTTT	CASRETRDRRAFF
TRBJ1-2	.	.	TRBV12-3/TRBV12-4	TGTGCCAGCACCCCGGGGGGGGCGTCTTTATCCTATGGCTACACCTTC	CASTPGGASLSYGYTF
TRBJ2-5	.	TRBD2	TRBV20-1	TGCAGTGCTAGTACTGCGGGAGGGGAAAAGACCCAGTACTTC	CSASTAGGEKTQYF
TRBJ2-7	few	TRBD2	TRBV10-2	TGCGCCAGCAGTAGACTAGCGGGGTCATCCTACGAGCAGTACTTC	CASSRLAGSSYEQYF
TRBJ2-7	few	.	TRBV29-1	TGCAGCGTTGAGGAAGGGAGGTACGAGCAGTACTTC	CSVEEGRYEQYF
TRBJ1-2	few	.	TRBV24-1	TGTGCCACCAGTGCCCGCTCGAGGTATGGCTACACCTTC	CATSARSRYGYTF
TRBJ2-7	few	.	TRBV4-2	TGTGCCAGCAGCCAAGGTGCAGGGGATAAGAACGAGCAGTACTTC	CASSQGAGDKNEQYF
TRBJ1-3	.	.	TRBV7-8	TGTGCCAGCAGCTTCGGTTCCCCAGTCTCTGGAAACACCATATATTTT	CASSFGSPVSGNTIYF
TRBJ1-3	few	TRBD1	TRBV4-2	TGTGCCAGCAGCCAGGGCGGAGGACAGGGGCTAAACACCATATATTTT	CASSQGGGQGLNTIYF
TRBJ2-5	.	TRBD2	TRBV20-1	TGCAGTGCCCCCGGCGGGAGGAAAAAAGAGACCCAGTACTTC	CSAPGGRKKETQYF
TRBJ1-1	.	.	TRBV5-1	TGCGCCAGCAGCTTGGGGGCTGTGGGGGGCCGTAACACTGAAGCTTTCTTT	CASSLGAVGGRNTEAFF
TRBJ1-6	.	.	TRBV2	TGTGCCAGCAGTTCGTTCGGAGATTCACCCCTCCACTTT	CASSSFGDSPLHF
TRBJ1-6	.	TRBD1	TRBV6-6	TGTGCCAGCAGTTCCTCCGGGACAGGGGAAGGACCCCTCCACTTT	CASSSSGTGEGPLHF